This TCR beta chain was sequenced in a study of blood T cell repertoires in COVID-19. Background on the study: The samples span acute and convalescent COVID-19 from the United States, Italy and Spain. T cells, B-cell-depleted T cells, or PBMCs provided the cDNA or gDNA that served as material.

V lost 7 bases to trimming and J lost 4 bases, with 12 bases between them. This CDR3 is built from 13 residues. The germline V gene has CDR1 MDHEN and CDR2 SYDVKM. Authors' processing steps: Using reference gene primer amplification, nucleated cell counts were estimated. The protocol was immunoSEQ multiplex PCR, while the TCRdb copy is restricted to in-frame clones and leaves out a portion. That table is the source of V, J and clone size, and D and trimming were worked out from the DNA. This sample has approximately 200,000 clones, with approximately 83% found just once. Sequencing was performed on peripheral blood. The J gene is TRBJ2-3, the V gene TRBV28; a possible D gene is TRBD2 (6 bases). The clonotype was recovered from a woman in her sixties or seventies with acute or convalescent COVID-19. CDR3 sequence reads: CASTPAGSDTQYF. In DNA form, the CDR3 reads TGTGCCAGCACCCCCGCGGGGTCAGATACGCAGTATTTT.